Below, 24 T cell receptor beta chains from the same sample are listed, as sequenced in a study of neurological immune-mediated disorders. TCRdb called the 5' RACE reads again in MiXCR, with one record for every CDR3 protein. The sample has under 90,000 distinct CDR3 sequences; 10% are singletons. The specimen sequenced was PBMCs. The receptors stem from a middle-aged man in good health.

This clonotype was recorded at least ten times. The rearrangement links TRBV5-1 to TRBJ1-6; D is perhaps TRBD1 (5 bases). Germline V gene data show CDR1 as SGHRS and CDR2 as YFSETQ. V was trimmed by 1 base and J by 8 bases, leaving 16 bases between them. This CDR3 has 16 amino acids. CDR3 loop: CASSLKSLLGDSPLHF. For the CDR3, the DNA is TGCGCCAGCAGCTTGAAATCCCTATTAGGGGATTCACCCCTCCACTTT. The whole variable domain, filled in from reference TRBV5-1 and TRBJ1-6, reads KAGVTQTPRYLIKTRGQQVTLSCSPISGHRSVSWYQQTPGQGLQFLFEYFSETQRNKGNFPGRFSGRQFSNSRSEMNVSTLELGDSALYLCASSLKSLLGDSPLHFGNGTRLTVT.

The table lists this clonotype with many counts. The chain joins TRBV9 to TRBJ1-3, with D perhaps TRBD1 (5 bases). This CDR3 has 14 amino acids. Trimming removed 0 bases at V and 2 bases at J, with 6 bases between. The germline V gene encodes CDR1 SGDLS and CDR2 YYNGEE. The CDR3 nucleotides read TGTGCCAGCAGCGTAGGGGGGACTGGAAACACCATATATTTT. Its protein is CASSVGGTGNTIYF.

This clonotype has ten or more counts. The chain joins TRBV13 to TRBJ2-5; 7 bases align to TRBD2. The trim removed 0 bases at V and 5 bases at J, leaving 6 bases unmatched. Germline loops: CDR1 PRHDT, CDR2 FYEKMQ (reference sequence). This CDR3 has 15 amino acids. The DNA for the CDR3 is TGTGCCAGCAGCTTAGGGCGCGGGGGTGTGGAGACCCAGTACTTC. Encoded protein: CASSLGRGGVETQYF.

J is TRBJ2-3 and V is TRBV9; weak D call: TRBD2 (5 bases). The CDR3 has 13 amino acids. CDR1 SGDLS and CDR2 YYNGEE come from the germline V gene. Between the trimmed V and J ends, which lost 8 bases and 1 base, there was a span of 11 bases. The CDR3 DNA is TGTGCCAGTTCGTGGCGGGGCACAGATACGCAGTATTTT. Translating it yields CASSWRGTDTQYF.

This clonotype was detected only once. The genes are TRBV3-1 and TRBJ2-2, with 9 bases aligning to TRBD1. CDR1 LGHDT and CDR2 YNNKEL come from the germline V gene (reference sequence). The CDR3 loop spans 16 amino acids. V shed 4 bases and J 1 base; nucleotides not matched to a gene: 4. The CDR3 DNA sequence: TGTGCCAGCAGCCGCGGGGGACAGGGGAACACCGGGGAGCTGTTTTTT. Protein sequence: CASSRGGQGNTGELFF.

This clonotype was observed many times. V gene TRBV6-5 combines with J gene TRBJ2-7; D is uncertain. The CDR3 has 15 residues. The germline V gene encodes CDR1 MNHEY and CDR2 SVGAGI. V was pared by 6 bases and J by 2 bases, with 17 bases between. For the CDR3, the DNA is TGTGCCAGCAGGCCCGTGGGCGCCCGGCCCTACGAGCAGTACTTC. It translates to CASRPVGARPYEQYF.

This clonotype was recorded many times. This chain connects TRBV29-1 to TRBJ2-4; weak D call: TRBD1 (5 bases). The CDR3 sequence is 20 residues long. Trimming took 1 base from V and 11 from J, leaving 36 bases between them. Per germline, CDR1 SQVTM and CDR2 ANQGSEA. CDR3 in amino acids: CSVEGAISRSGQGLKGVQYF. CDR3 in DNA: TGCAGCGTTGAAGGTGCTATTTCACGATCAGGGCAGGGCCTAAAAGGGGTTCAGTACTTC.

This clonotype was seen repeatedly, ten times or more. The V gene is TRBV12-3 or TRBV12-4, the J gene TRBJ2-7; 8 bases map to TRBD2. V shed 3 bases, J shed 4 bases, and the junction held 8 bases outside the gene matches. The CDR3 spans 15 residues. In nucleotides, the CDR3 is TGTGCCAGCAGTTTTAACGGACTAGCTGGGTACGAGCAGTACTTC. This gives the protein CASSFNGLAGYEQYF.

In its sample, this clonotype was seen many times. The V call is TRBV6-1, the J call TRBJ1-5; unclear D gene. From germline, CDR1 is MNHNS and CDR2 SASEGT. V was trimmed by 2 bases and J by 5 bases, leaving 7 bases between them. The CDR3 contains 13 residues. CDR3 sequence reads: CASSERTHQPQHF. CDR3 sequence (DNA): TGTGCCAGCAGTGAAAGGACCCATCAGCCCCAGCATTTT.

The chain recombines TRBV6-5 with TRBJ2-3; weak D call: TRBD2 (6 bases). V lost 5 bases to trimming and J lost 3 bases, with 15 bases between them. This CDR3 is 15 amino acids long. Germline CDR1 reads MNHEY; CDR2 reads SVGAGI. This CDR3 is CASSPQVGGTDTQYF. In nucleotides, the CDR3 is TGTGCCAGCAGTCCGCAGGTTGGGGGGACAGATACGCAGTATTTT.

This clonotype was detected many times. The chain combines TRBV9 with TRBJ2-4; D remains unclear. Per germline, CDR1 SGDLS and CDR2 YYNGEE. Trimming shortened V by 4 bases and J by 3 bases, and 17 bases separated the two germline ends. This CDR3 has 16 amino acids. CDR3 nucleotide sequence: TGTGCCAGCAGCTCTGGGGTCCTAAAAGGCAAAAACATTCAGTACTTC. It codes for CASSSGVLKGKNIQYF. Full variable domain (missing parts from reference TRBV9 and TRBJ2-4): DSGVTQTPKHLITATGQRVTLRCSPRSGDLSVYWYQQSLDQGLQFLIQYYNGEERAKGNILERFSAQQFPDLHSELNLSSLELGDSALYFCASSSGVLKGKNIQYFGAGTRLSVL.

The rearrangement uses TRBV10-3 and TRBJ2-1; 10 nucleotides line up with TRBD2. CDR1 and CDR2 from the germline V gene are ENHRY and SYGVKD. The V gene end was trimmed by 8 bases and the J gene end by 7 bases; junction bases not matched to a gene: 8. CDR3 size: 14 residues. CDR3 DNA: TGTGCCATCGAAATAGCGGGGGGCAGGAATGAGCAGTTCTTC. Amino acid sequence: CAIEIAGGRNEQFF.

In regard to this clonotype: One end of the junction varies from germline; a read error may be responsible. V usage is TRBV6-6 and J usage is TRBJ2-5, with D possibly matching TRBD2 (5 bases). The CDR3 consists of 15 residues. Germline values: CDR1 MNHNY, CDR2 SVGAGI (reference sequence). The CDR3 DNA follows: TGTGCCAGCCGTTATCGAGACGGGGAACAAGAGACCCAGTACTTC. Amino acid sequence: CASRYRDGEQETQYF.

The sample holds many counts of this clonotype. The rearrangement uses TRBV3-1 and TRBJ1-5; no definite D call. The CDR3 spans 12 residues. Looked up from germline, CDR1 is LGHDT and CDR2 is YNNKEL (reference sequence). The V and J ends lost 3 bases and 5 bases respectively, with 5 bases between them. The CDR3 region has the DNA TGTGCCAGCAGCCAGAGGGATCAGCCCCAGCATTTT. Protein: CASSQRDQPQHF.

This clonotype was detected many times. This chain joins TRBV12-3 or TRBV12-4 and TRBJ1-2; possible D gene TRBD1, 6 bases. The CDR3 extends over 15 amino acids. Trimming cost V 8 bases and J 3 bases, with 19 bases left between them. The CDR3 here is CASRRRIPGDYGYTF. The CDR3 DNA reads TGTGCCAGCCGGAGGCGGATTCCAGGGGACTATGGCTACACCTTC.

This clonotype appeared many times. CDR3: CASSLNPQIYQETQYF. The CDR3, as DNA: TGCGCCAGCAGCTTGAACCCCCAAATTTACCAAGAGACCCAGTACTTC. V gene TRBV5-1 combines with J gene TRBJ2-5; D ambiguous. Trimming pared 1 base from V and 0 bases from J, leaving 13 bases between. This CDR3 is 16 amino acids long. CDR1 is SGHRS and CDR2 is YFSETQ in the germline V gene. Variable domain in full (rest from reference TRBV5-1 and TRBJ2-5): KAGVTQTPRYLIKTRGQQVTLSCSPISGHRSVSWYQQTPGQGLQFLFEYFSETQRNKGNFPGRFSGRQFSNSRSEMNVSTLELGDSALYLCASSLNPQIYQETQYFGPGTRLLVL.

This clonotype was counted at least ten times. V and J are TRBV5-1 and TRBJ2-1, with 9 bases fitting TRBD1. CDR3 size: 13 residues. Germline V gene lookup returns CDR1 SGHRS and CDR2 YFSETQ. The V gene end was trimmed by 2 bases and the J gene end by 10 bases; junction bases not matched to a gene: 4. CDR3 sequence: CASSFTGGEEQFF. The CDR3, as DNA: TGCGCCAGCAGCTTTACAGGGGGCGAAGAGCAGTTCTTC.

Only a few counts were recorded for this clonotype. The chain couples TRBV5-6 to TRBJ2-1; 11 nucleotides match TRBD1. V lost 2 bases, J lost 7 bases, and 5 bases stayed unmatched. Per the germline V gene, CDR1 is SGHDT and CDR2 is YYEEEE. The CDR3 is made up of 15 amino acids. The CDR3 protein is CASSLGQGAGNEQFF. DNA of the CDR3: TGTGCCAGCAGCTTAGGACAGGGGGCTGGAAATGAGCAGTTCTTC.

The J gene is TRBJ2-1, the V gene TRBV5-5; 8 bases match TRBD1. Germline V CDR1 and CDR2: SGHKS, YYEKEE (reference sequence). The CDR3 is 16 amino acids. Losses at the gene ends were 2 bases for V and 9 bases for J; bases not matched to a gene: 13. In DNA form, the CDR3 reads TGTGCCAGCAGCTTTAACCCCGGACAGGGTGCGGGTGAGCAGTTCTTC. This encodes CASSFNPGQGAGEQFF.

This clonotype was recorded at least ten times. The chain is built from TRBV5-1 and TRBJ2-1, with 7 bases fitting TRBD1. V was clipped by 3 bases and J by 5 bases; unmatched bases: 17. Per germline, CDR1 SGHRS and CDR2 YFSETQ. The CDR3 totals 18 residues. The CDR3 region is CASSYAATGSLTHNEQFF. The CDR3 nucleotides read TGCGCCAGCAGCTACGCCGCGACAGGGAGCCTCACACACAATGAGCAGTTCTTC.

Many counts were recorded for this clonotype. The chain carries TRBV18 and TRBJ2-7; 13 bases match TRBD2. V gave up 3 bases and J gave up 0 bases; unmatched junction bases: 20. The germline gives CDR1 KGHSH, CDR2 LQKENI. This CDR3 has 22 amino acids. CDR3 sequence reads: CASSPLLPGLAGPPGSSYEQYF. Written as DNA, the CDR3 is TGTGCCAGCTCACCTCTACTCCCGGGACTAGCGGGACCCCCTGGAAGCTCCTACGAGCAGTACTTC.

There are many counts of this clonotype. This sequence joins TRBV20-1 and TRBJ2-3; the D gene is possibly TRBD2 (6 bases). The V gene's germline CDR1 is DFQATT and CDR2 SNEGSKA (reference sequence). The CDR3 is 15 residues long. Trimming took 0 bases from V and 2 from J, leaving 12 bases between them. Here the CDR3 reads CSARDPGGTTDTQYF. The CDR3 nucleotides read TGCAGTGCTAGAGACCCCGGCGGGACCACAGATACGCAGTATTTT.

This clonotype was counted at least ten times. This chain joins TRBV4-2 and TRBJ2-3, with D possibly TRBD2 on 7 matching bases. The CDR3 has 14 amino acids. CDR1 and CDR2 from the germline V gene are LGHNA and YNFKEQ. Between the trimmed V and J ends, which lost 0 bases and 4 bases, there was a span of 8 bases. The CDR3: CASSQEGGPDTQYF. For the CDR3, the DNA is TGTGCCAGCAGCCAAGAGGGGGGGCCAGATACGCAGTATTTT.

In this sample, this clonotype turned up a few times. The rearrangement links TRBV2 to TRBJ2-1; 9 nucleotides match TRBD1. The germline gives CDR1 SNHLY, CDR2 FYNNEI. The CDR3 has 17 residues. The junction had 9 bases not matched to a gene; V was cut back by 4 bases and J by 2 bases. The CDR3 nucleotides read TGTGCCAGCAGTGCTCCGGGACAGGGTAAGGCCTACAATGAGCAGTTCTTC. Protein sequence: CASSAPGQGKAYNEQFF.